The source of this T cell receptor beta chain is a study of blood T cells in healthy people across ages. CDR1 SEHNR and CDR2 FQNEAQ come from the germline V gene (reference sequence). The CDR3 spans 16 residues. V dropped 5 bases and J dropped 8; count of bases not matched to a gene: 11. The sample holds a few counts of this clonotype. A second about 6 to 11 cycle PCR used barcoded and J-beta primers. TCRdb called the 5' RACE reads again in MiXCR, with one record for every CDR3 protein. Here the sample spans 650,000 to 1,000,000 distinct CDR3 sequences, about 37% being singletons. The TCR comes from a man between 18 and 29 years old in good health. The V call is TRBV7-9, the J call TRBJ1-4, with 10 bases matching TRBD1. The specimen sequenced was blood. CDR3 nucleotides: TGTGCCAGCAGCCCGGTGTCCCGGGACAGGGGAGAAAAACTGTTTTTT. It codes for CASSPVSRDRGEKLFF.